This TCR beta chain was identified in a study of OX40 agonist ivuxolimab in advanced cancers. Germline CDR1 and CDR2: DFQATT and SNEGSKA (reference sequence). V lost 3 bases, J lost 3 bases, and 4 bases lay in between. The CDR3 is made up of 11 amino acids. Measured with immunoSEQ multiplex PCR; TCRdb has only the in-frame clones, and not every one. The sample shows tens of thousands of clones, roughly 82% of them seen only once. Specimen: CD4+ or CD8+ T cells sorted from blood, collected in a trial of the OX40 agonist ivuxolimab. This clonotype was obtained from an adult with an advanced solid tumor such as melanoma, head and neck, liver or kidney cancer. The chain carries TRBV20-1 and TRBJ2-3, with unresolved D. The CDR3 DNA reads as TGCAGTGCTAGTGGGACAGATACGCAGTATTTT. It encodes CSASGTDTQYF.